The source of this T cell receptor (beta chain) is a study of shared clonotypes between healthy human individuals. Overall study results and limits: Clonotype sharing across donors was expected to vary with sequencing depth.

Turning to this clone: Its antigen remains unknown.

Each sorted subset replicate got 200 ng genomic DNA, approximately 27,000 genomes. Per the authors' pipeline: Quality scores were absent from the junction-only immunoSEQ sequences, so filtering differed. The data were produced by immunoSEQ multiplex PCR, yet TCRdb's version contains in-frame clones alone and is incomplete. The V and J calls and clone size were taken over from that table, and D and trimming were inferred from the DNA. The sample yields about 820,000 clones, 92% seen once. This CDR3 comprises 16 residues. Germline trimming cut 1 base from V and 3 bases from J; bases unmatched to any gene: 4. The germline CDR1 and CDR2 sequences are SGHTS and YDEGEE. Naivety among CD8 cells was defined by CD45RO negativity and positive CCR7 selection, thereby excluding terminally differentiated effector memory CD45RA+ cells.

The source of this sequence is a man aged 25 to 40 in good health. The gene calls are TRBV5-8 and TRBJ2-1; 10 positions match TRBD1. Sequencing was carried out using naive CD8+ T cells sorted from blood. The CDR3 spells CASSLLGTGDYNEQFF. The CDR3 DNA sequence: TGTGCCAGCAGCTTGCTGGGGACAGGGGACTACAATGAGCAGTTCTTC. The complete variable domain, with remaining parts taken from reference TRBV5-8 and TRBJ2-1, reads EAGVTQSPTHLIKTRGQQATLRCSPISGHTSVYWYQQALGLGLQFLLWYDEGEERNRGNFPPRFSGRQFPNYSSELNVNALELEDSALYLCASSLLGTGDYNEQFFGPGTRLTVL.